This record looks at one T cell receptor (beta chain) sequence and its context. The sample is drawn from a study of T cell changes during pregnancy in multiple sclerosis. Generated by immunoSEQ multiplex PCR, the TCRdb table keeps only in-frame clones and is missing some. The table shows about 40,000 clones, with 88% occurring only once. The CDR3 is made up of 15 amino acids. Germline lookup yields CDR1 GTSNPN and CDR2 SVGIG (reference sequence). Trimming cost V 0 bases and J 4 bases; bases outside gene matches: 3. The rearrangement links TRBV30 to TRBJ2-3, with TRBD2 matching 11 bases. Specimen: peripheral blood, collected in the first trimester of pregnancy. This clonotype originated in a female donor in good health, enrolled as a control in a pregnancy study. The chain's CDR3 is CAWSVTSGMADTQYF. DNA for the CDR3: TGTGCCTGGAGTGTGACTAGCGGGATGGCAGATACGCAGTATTTT.